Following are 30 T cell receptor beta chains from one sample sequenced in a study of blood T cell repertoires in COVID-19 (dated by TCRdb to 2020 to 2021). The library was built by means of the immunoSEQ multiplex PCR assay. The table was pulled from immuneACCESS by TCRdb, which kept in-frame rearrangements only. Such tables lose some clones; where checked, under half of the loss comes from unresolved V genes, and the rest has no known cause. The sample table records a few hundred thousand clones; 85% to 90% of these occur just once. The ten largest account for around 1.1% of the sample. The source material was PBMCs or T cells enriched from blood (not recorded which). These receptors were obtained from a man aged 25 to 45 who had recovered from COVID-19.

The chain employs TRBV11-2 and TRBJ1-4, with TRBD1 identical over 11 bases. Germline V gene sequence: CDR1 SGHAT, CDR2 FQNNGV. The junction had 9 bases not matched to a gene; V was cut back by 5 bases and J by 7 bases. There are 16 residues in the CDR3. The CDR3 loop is CASSRTGGASGEKLFF. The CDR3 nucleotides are TGTGCCAGCAGCCGGACAGGGGGCGCGTCGGGTGAAAAACTGTTTTTT.

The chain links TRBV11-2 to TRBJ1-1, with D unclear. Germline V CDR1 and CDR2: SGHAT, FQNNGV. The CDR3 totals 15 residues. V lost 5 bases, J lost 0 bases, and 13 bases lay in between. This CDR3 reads CASSPEPGMNTEAFF. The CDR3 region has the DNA TGTGCCAGCAGCCCAGAGCCGGGAATGAACACTGAAGCTTTCTTT.

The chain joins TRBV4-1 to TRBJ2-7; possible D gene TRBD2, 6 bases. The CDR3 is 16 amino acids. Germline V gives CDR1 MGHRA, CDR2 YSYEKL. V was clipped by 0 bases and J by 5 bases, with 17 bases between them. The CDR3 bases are TGCGCCAGCAGCCAAGAACTCCCGGGAGCGAGTAACGAGCAGTACTTC. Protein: CASSQELPGASNEQYF.

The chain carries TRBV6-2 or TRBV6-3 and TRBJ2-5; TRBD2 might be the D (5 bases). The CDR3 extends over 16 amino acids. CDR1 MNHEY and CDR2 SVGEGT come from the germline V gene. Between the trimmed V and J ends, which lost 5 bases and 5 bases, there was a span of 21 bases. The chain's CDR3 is CASSPWCRRARETQYF. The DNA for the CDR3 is TGTGCCAGCAGTCCGTGGTGTAGGCGGGCCCGGGAGACCCAGTACTTC.

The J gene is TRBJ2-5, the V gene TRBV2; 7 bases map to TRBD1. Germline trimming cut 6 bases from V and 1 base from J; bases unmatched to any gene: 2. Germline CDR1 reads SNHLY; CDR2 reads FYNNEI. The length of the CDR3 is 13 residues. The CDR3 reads CASRGTVQETQYF. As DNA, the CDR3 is TGTGCCAGCAGGGGGACAGTCCAAGAGACCCAGTACTTC.

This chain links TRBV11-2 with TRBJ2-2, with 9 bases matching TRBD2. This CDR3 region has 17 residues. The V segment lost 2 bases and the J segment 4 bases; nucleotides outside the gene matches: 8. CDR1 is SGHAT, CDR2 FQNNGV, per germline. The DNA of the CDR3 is TGTGCCAGCAGCTTACCTACTAGCGGGCCCTTCACCGGGGAGCTGTTTTTT. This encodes CASSLPTSGPFTGELFF.

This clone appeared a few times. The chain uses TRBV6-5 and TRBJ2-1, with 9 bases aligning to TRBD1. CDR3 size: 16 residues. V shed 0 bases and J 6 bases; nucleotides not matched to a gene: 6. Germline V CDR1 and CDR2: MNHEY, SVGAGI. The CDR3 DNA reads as TGTGCCAGCAGTTACTCCGTGGGACAGGGTTTCAATGAGCAGTTCTTC. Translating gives CASSYSVGQGFNEQFF.

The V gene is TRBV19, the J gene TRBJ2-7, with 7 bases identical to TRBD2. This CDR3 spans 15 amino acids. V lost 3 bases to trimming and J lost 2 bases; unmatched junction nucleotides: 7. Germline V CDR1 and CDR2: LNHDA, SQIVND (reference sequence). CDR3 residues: CASSMETSAPYEQYF. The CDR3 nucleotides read TGTGCCAGTAGTATGGAAACTAGCGCACCCTACGAGCAGTACTTC.

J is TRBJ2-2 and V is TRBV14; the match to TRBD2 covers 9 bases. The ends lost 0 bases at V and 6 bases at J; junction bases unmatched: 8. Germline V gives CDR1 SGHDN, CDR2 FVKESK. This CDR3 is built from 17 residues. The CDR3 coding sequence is TGTGCCAGCAGCCAAGACCCAGCGGGAGGATCTCCCGGGGAGCTGTTTTTT. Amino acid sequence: CASSQDPAGGSPGELFF. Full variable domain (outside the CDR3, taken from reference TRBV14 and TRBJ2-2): EAGVTQFPSHSVIEKGQTVTLRCDPISGHDNLYWYRRVMGKEIKFLLHFVKESKQDESGMPNNRFLAERTGGTYSTLKVQPAELEDSGVYFCASSQDPAGGSPGELFFGEGSRLTVL.

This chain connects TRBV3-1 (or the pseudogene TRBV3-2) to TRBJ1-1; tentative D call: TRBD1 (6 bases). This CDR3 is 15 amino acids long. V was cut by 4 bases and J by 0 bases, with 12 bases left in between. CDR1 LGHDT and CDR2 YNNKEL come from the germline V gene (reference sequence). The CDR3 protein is CASSPPDRVNTEAFF. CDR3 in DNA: TGTGCCAGCAGCCCCCCGGACAGAGTGAACACTGAAGCTTTCTTT.

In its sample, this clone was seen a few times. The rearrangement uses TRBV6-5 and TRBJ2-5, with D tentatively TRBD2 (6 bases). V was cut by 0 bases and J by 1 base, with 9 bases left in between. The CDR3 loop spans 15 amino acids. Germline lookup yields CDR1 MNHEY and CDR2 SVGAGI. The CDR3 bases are TGTGCCAGCAGTTACTCGCCTAGCGTCCAAGAGACCCAGTACTTC. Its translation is CASSYSPSVQETQYF.

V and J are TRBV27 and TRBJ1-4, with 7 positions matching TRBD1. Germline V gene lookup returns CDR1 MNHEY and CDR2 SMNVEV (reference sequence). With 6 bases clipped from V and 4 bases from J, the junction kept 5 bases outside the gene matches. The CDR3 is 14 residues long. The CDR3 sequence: CASRRQGDNEKLFF. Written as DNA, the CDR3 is TGTGCCAGCAGACGACAGGGTGATAATGAAAAACTGTTTTTT. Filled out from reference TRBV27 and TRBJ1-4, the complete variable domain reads EAQVTQNPRYLITVTGKKLTVTCSQNMNHEYMSWYRQDPGLGLRQIYYSMNVEVTDKGDVPEGYKVSRKEKRNFPLILESPSPNQTSLYFCASRRQGDNEKLFFGSGTQLSVL.

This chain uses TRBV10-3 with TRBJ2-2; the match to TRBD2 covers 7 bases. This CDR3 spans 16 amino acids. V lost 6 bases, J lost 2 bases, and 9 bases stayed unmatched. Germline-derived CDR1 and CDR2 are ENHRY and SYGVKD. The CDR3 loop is CAIRLGRELNTGELFF. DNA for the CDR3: TGTGCCATCAGGCTAGGGCGGGAGCTTAACACCGGGGAGCTGTTTTTT.

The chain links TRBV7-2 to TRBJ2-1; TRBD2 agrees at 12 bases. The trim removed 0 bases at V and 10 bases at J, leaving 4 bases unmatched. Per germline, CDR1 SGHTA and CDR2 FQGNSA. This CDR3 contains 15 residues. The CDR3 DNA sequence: TGTGCCAGCAGCTTAGCCCCTAGCGGGAGGGGCGAGCAGTTCTTC. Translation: CASSLAPSGRGEQFF. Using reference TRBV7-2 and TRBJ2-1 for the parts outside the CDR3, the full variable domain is GAGVSQSPSNKVTEKGKDVELRCDPISGHTALYWYRQSLGQGLEFLIYFQGNSAPDKSGLPSDRFSAERTGGSVSTLTIQRTQQEDSAVYLCASSLAPSGRGEQFFGPGTRLTVL.

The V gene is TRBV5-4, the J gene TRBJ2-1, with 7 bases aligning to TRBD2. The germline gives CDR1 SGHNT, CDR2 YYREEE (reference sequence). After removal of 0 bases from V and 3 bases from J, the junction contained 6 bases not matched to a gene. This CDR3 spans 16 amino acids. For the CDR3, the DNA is TGTGCCAGCAGCTTGGGTGGGAGCGGGAACTACAATGAGCAGTTCTTC. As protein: CASSLGGSGNYNEQFF.

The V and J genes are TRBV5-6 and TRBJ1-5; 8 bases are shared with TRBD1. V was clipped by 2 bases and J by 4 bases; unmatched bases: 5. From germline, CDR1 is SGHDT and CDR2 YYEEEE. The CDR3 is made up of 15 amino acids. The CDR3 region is CASSLSGGPNQPQHF. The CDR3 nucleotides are TGTGCCAGCAGCTTATCAGGGGGCCCTAATCAGCCCCAGCATTTT.

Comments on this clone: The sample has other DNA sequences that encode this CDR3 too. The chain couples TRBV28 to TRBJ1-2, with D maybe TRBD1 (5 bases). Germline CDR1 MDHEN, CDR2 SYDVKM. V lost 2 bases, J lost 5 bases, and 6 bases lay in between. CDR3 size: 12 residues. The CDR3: CASSLDRYGYTF. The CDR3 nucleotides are TGTGCCAGCAGTTTAGACAGATATGGCTACACCTTC.

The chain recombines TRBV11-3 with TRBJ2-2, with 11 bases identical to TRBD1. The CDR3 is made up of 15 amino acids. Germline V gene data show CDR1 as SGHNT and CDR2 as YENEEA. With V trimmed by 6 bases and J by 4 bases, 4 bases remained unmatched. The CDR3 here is CASSRDRGTTGELFF. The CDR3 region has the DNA TGTGCCAGCAGTCGGGACAGGGGGACCACCGGGGAGCTGTTTTTT. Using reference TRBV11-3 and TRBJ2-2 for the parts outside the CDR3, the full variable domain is EAGVVQSPRYKIIEKKQPVAFWCNPISGHNTLYWYLQNLGQGPELLIRYENEEAVDDSQLPKDRFSAERLKGVDSTLKIQPAELGDSAVYLCASSRDRGTTGELFFGEGSRLTVL.

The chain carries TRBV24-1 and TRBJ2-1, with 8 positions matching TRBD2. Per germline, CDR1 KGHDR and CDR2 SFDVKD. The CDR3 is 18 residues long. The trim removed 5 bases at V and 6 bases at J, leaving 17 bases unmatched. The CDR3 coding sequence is TGTGCCACCAGTGCTCCCCCTTGGACAAGCGGGAGCTTCAATGAGCAGTTCTTC. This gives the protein CATSAPPWTSGSFNEQFF.

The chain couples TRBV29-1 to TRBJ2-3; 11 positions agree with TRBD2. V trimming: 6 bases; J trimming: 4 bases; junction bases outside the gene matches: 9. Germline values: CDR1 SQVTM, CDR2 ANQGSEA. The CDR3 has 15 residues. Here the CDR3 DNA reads TGCAGCGTCTCGCTACTAGCGGGAGAGGCAGATACGCAGTATTTT. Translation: CSVSLLAGEADTQYF.

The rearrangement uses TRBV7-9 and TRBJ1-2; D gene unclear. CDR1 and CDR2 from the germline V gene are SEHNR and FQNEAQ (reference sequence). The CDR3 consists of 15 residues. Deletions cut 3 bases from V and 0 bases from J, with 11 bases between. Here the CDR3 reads CASSFSYRTNYGYTF. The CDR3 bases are TGTGCCAGCAGCTTTAGCTACCGCACTAACTATGGCTACACCTTC.

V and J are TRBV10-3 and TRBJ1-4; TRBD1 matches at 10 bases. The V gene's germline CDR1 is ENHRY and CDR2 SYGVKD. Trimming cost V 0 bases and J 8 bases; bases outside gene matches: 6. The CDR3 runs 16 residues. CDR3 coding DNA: TGTGCCATCAGTGAGTCGTGGGGGACAGGGGAGGAAAAACTGTTTTTT. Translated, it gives CAISESWGTGEEKLFF.

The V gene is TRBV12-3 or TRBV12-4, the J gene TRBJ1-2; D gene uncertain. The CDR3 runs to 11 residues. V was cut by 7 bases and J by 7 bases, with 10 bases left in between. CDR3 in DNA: TGTGCCAGCAAACGGGGATTTGGCTACACCTTC. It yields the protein CASKRGFGYTF.

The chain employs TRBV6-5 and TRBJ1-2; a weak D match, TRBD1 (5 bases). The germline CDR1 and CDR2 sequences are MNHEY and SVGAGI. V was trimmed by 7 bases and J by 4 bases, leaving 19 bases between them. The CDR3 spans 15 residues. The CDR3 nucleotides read TGTGCCAGCATCAACCAGGGTAGGGATGTCTATGGCTACACCTTC. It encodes CASINQGRDVYGYTF.

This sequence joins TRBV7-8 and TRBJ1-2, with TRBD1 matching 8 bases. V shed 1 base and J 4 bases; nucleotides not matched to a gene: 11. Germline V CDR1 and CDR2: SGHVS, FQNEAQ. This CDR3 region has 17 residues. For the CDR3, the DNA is TGTGCCAGCAGCTTAGGGACAGGGACGGGAAGCGGCTATGGCTACACCTTC. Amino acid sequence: CASSLGTGTGSGYGYTF.

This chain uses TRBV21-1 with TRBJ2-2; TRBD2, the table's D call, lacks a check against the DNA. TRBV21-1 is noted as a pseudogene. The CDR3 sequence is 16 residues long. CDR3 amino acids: CASPDERERNTGELFF. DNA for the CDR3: TGTGCCAGCCCCGATGAGCGGGAGAGGAACACCGGGGAGCTGTTTTTT.

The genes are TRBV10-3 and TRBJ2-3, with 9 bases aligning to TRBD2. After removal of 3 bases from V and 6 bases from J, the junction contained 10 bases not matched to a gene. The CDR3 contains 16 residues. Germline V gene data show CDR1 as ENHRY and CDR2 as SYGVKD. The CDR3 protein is CAISEVEAGGSDTQYF. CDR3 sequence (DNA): TGTGCCATCAGTGAAGTGGAAGCGGGAGGCTCCGATACGCAGTATTTT.

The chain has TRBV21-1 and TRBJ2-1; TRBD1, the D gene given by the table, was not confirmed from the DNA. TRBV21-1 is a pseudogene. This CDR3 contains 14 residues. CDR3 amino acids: CASSYRGGDNEQFF. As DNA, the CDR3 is TGTGCCAGCAGTTACAGGGGGGGGGACAATGAGCAGTTCTTC.

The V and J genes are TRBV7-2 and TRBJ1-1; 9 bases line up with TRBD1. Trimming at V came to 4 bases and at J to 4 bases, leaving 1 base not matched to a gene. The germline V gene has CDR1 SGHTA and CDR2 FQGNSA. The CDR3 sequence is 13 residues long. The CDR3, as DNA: TGTGCCAGCAGCTCACAGGGGGCCACTGAAGCTTTCTTT. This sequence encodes CASSSQGATEAFF.

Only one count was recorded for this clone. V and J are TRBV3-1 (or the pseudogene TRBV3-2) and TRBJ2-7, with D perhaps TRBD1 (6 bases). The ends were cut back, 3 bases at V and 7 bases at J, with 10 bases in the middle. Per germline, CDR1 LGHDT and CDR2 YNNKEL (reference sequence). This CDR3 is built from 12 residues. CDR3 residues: CASSQVDREQYF. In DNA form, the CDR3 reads TGTGCCAGCAGCCAGGTAGACAGGGAGCAGTACTTC.